These 8 T cell receptor beta chains originate from one sample sequenced in a study of cytomegalovirus exposure and HLA in healthy donors. Both 60 Vbeta primers and 13 Jbeta primers went into the PCR. Assay used: immunoSEQ multiplex PCR; TCRdb lists only in-frame clones, some missing. The sample consists of approximately 110,000 clones, just under 75% of them appearing once. Sequencing was carried out using PBMCs. The receptors were gathered from a man aged 45-60 years in good health and CMV-seropositive.

The rearrangement links TRBV27 to TRBJ2-7, with 7 bases identical to TRBD1. Germline loops: CDR1 MNHEY, CDR2 SMNVEV (reference sequence). V shed 7 bases, J shed 1 base, and the junction held 13 bases outside the gene matches. This CDR3 has 16 residues. The CDR3 DNA is TGTGCCAGCACTTACCCCGACAGGGAGAAATCCTACGAGCAGTACTTC. Translating gives CASTYPDREKSYEQYF.

The chain is built from TRBV19 and TRBJ1-2; D not resolved. CDR3 length: 16 amino acids. The ends were cut back, 6 bases at V and 5 bases at J, with 22 bases in the middle. Germline V CDR1 and CDR2: LNHDA, SQIVND (reference sequence). CDR3 sequence reads: CASRPPAAIAGYGYTF. In DNA, the CDR3 is TGTGCCAGTAGACCCCCGGCGGCCATAGCTGGATATGGCTACACCTTC. Full variable domain (missing parts from reference TRBV19 and TRBJ1-2): DGGITQSPKYLFRKEGQNVTLSCEQNLNHDAMYWYRQDPGQGLRLIYYSQIVNDFQKGDIAEGYSVSREKKESFPLTVTSAQKNPTAFYLCASRPPAAIAGYGYTFGSGTRLTVV.

This clone was counted only a few times. The junction departs from the called germline gene at one end, perhaps through a read error. This chain connects TRBV2 to TRBJ1-1; the D gene is possibly TRBD1 (5 bases). The CDR3 spans 14 residues. Per the germline V gene, CDR1 is SNHLY and CDR2 is FYNNEI. CDR3 in DNA: TGTGCCAGCGGTGACAGTTCCCTGAACACTGAAGCTTTCTTT. It translates to CASGDSSLNTEAFF. Looking up the rest from reference TRBV2 and TRBJ1-1 gives the full variable domain: EPEVTQTPSHQVTQMGQEVILRCVPISNHLYFYWYRQILGQKVEFLVSFYNNEISEKSEIFDDQFSVERPDGSNFTLKIRSTKLEDSAMYFCASGDSSLNTEAFFGQGTRLTVV.

The rearrangement links TRBV5-1 to TRBJ1-2; no clear D. V lost 1 base and J 3 bases, leaving 7 bases between the germline ends. Germline lookup yields CDR1 SGHRS and CDR2 YFSETQ. The CDR3 is 13 amino acids. Here the CDR3 DNA reads TGCGCCAGCAGCTTGACCCCGGACTATGGCTACACCTTC. This codes for CASSLTPDYGYTF.

The chain employs TRBV19 and TRBJ1-5, with D perhaps matching TRBD1 (6 bases). V was pared by 3 bases and J by 0 bases, with 12 bases between. CDR3 size: 16 residues. The V gene's germline CDR1 is LNHDA and CDR2 SQIVND (reference sequence). The CDR3 DNA reads TGTGCCAGTAGTATCGTGACAGGTTATAGCAATCAGCCCCAGCATTTT. Translated, it gives CASSIVTGYSNQPQHF. Full variable domain (rest looked up from reference TRBV19 and TRBJ1-5): DGGITQSPKYLFRKEGQNVTLSCEQNLNHDAMYWYRQDPGQGLRLIYYSQIVNDFQKGDIAEGYSVSREKKESFPLTVTSAQKNPTAFYLCASSIVTGYSNQPQHFGDGTRLSIL.

This clone appeared a few times. The gene calls are TRBV4-2 and TRBJ2-7; TRBD1 matches 9 bases. This CDR3 has 16 residues. Germline V gives CDR1 LGHNA, CDR2 YNFKEQ. V lost 4 bases and J lost 7; bases outside the gene matches: 14. The CDR3 spells CASSLGPGQGLGEQYF. The CDR3 coding sequence is TGTGCCAGCAGCCTAGGCCCGGGACAGGGTTTAGGAGAGCAGTACTTC.

The chain employs TRBV5-1 and TRBJ2-3; 10 positions agree with TRBD1. The CDR3 runs to 16 residues. Germline loops: CDR1 SGHRS, CDR2 YFSETQ. The V and J ends lost 4 bases and 5 bases, in that order; junction bases with no gene match: 10. This chain's CDR3 is CASSAQPGQGRDTQYF. Here the CDR3 DNA reads TGCGCCAGCAGCGCTCAACCGGGACAGGGGAGAGATACGCAGTATTTT.

The rearrangement joins TRBV5-1 to TRBJ2-3; 13 bases agree with TRBD2. There are 16 residues in the CDR3. V shed 1 base, J shed 4 bases, and the junction held 3 bases outside the gene matches. In germline, CDR1 is SGHRS, CDR2 YFSETQ. The DNA of the CDR3 is TGCGCCAGCAGCTTGACTAGCGGGGGGGTAGCAGATACGCAGTATTTT. Its translation: CASSLTSGGVADTQYF.